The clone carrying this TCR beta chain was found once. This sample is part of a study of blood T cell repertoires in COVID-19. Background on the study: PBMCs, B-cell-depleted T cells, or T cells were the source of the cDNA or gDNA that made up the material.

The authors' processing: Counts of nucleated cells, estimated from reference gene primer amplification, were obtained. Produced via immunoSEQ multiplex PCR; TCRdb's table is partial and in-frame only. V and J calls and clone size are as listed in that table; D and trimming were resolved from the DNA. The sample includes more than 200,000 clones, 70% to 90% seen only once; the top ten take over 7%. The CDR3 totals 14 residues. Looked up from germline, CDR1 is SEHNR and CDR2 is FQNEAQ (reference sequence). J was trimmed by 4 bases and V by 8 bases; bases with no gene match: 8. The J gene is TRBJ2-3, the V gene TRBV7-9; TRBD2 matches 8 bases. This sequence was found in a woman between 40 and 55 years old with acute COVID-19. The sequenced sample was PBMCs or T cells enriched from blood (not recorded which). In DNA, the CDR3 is TGTGCCAGCCGGAGCGGGGGTAGCGCAGATACGCAGTATTTT. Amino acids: CASRSGGSADTQYF.